The table lists the clone carrying this TCR beta chain with many counts. Its antigen is as yet unknown. The sample comes from a study of T-cell memory formation after mild COVID-19. TCRdb passed the 5' RACE reads through MiXCR, listing each CDR3 protein once. The repertoire holds tens of thousands of distinct CDR3 sequences, with roughly 7.2% as singletons. The V gene lost 4 bases and the J gene lost 7 bases, with 12 bases spanning the gap. Germline assignment: CDR1 KGHDR and CDR2 SFDVKD. This CDR3 has 14 residues. General observations from the study: Memory sampled before infection contained some responding clones, suggesting cross-reactive memory joined.

This chain joins TRBV24-1 and TRBJ2-2; D may be TRBD2 (5 bases). The origin of this receptor is an adult who had mild COVID-19 (a few samples of this study predate the infection). Cell type and time point are not known. Source material: PBMCs or a T cell subset sorted from them (not recorded which). In nucleotides, the CDR3 is TGTGCCACCAGTGACCCGTGGGAGCTCGGGGAGCTGTTTTTT. It encodes CATSDPWELGELFF.